The 2 T cell receptor beta chains given below trace back to one sample, sequenced in a study of patients and donors after allogeneic stem cell transplantation. A single record per CDR3 protein comes from TCRdb applying MiXCR to the RT-PCR reads. In the table there are about 1,600 distinct CDR3 sequences, 5.5% to 8% of which are singletons. The specimen sequenced was blood, either unsorted or a sorted T cell fraction (not recorded which). Every receptor here comes from a human donor who was either an allogeneic HSCT recipient or a stem cell or donor lymphocyte infusion donor (not recorded which). It is not recorded whose cells these are; they may come from a transplant donor.

CDR3 coding DNA: TGTGCCAGCAGCTCACAGGGGGCGACGGAGACCCAGTACTTC. This gives the protein CASSSQGATETQYF. This rearrangement joins TRBV5-4 to TRBJ2-5, with 9 bases lining up with TRBD1. V trimming: 3 bases; J trimming: 5 bases; junction bases outside the gene matches: 5. This CDR3 comprises 14 residues. Per the germline V gene, CDR1 is SGHNT and CDR2 is YYREEE (reference sequence).

In its sample, this clonotype is medium-sized. In nucleotides, the CDR3 is TGTGCCAGCAGTTACGACGCCAGATACGAGCAGTACTTC. This encodes CASSYDARYEQYF. The chain uses TRBV6-2 or TRBV6-3 and TRBJ2-7; D unresolved. This CDR3 spans 13 amino acids. CDR1 is MNHEY, CDR2 SVGEGT, per germline. V lost 2 bases to trimming and J lost 4 bases, with 9 bases between them.